This TCR beta chain stems from a study of blood T cell repertoires in COVID-19. Study-wide background: T cells, B-cell-depleted T cells, or PBMCs supplied cDNA or gDNA.

The CDR3 covers 17 residues. Germline V CDR1 and CDR2: SGHTA, FQGTGA. Trimming removed 0 bases from V and 5 bases from J; junction bases left unmatched: 8. Authors' data handling: Amplification from reference gene primers served as the basis for estimated nucleated cell counts. The table came from immunoSEQ multiplex PCR; TCRdb's copy has only in-frame clones and leaves some out. D and trimming come from the DNA, and the V and J calls and clone size come from that table. The table shows 150,000 or so clones, with about nine tenths occurring only once. V and J are TRBV7-3 and TRBJ2-3, with 10 positions matching TRBD2. The TCR was taken from a human donor in a cohort sampled during active COVID-19. Sequencing was done on a sample of peripheral blood. CDR3 coding DNA: TGTGCCAGCAGCTTAACGTCTAGCGGGGGTACGGGAGATACGCAGTATTTT. Its protein is CASSLTSSGGTGDTQYF.